This T cell receptor (beta chain) was sequenced in a study of T-cell reconstitution after alpha-beta-depleted transplantation in children (dated by TCRdb to the mid-2010s). Regarding the study in general: Using TCR repertoire profiling, the study followed T-cell immune reconstitution in a quantitative way in children after TCRalphabeta/CD19-depleted allogeneic hematopoietic cell transplantation.

On this clonotype itself: It has no known antigen specificity. No per-base quality is available; no much larger clone lies one base away.

The CDR3 numbers 17 residues from cysteine through phenylalanine. Only the CDR3 DNA stays, 51 bases, in frame from base 1. CDR1 and CDR2 are drawn from the germline V gene (reference sequence): MNHEY, SMNVEV. The junction shows trimming of 3 bases on V and 1 base on J, plus 15 bases between the germline ends. Library preparation was by PCR. Sequencing took place on an Illumina HiSeq 2500. TCR libraries were prepared with molecular barcoding, using unique molecular identifiers to normalize TCRbeta repertoire quantification. TCRdb's own reprocessing of the public reads used fastp at Q25 and MiXCR and kept productive beta chains. CDR3 protein duplicates are merged, each entry listing the most common genes and DNA. This sample is represented by roughly 300,000 distinct CDR3 sequences; 9.5% to 10% of them were singletons. 10% of the sample comes from the top ten.

The chain joins TRBV27 to TRBJ2-2; TRBD2 might be the D gene, on 5 matching bases. The specimen was PBMCs from the stem cell graft donor, collected from the stem cell graft. The sequence was collected from a human donor who donated a stem cell graft to a child with SCID. The DNA sequence reads TGTGCCAGCAGTTTCCACGGGGAAGGGAGGAACACCGGGGAGCTGTTTTTT. This yields the protein CASSFHGEGRNTGELFF.